Sequencing of this T cell receptor beta chain was carried out in a study of cytotoxic CD8 clonotypes in ibrutinib-treated CLL. In the study overall: When averaged across all of the samples, the counts came to approximately 250,000 productive templates and more than 85,000 productive rearrangements.

With regard to this clone: Its cognate antigen is unknown.

Generated by immunoSEQ multiplex PCR, the TCRdb table keeps only in-frame clones and is missing some. The data contain roughly 30,000 clones, 76% of them singletons. Between the trimmed V and J ends, which lost 1 base and 3 bases, there was a span of 7 bases. This CDR3 is 14 amino acids long. Germline CDR1 SNHLY, CDR2 FYNNEI. Broader study findings: Progressing and sustained-remission patients had different sampling times. Clonality (at baseline) was higher than in age-matched healthy donors and tracked circulating CD8+ T-cell counts.

The chain employs TRBV2 and TRBJ1-5; D unclear. The TCR sequence derives from a human donor with chronic lymphocytic leukemia. The specimen was PBMCs, collected after 36 months of ibrutinib treatment. CDR3 nucleotides: TGTGCCAGCAGTGAAGGACAAATCAATCAGCCCCAGCATTTT. Amino acid sequence: CASSEGQINQPQHF.